One sample yielded the 23 T cell receptor beta chains listed below, sequenced in a study of shared clonotypes between healthy human individuals. The assay was immunoSEQ multiplex PCR, and TCRdb's table has in-frame clones only and misses some. The sample shows 330,000 or so clones, around 79% of them seen only once. Sequenced input: memory CD4+ T cells sorted from blood. Subset meaning: CD45RA-negative fraction. The source is a man under 40 in good health.

The V call is TRBV7-2, the J call TRBJ2-4; D uncertain. This CDR3 is 14 amino acids long. CDR1 and CDR2 from the germline V gene are SGHTA and FQGNSA. Trimming cost V 5 bases and J 7 bases, with 15 bases left between them. This CDR3 reads CASSPVGVRNIQYF. CDR3 coding DNA: TGTGCCAGCAGCCCCGTTGGTGTTCGTAACATTCAGTACTTC.

J is TRBJ2-5 and V is TRBV18; possible D gene TRBD2, 6 bases. From germline, CDR1 is KGHSH and CDR2 LQKENI. With 3 bases removed from V and 1 base from J, the gap between germline ends came to 18 bases. The CDR3 is made up of 17 amino acids. The CDR3 coding sequence is TGTGCCAGCTCACCGTCTTCGGGCGTCGGGGGCCAAGAGACCCAGTACTTC. Encoded protein: CASSPSSGVGGQETQYF. The full variable domain, completed using reference TRBV18 and TRBJ2-5, is NAGVMQNPRHLVRRRGQEARLRCSPMKGHSHVYWYRQLPEEGLKFMVYLQKENIIDESGMPKERFSAEFPKEGPSILRIQQVVRGDSAAYFCASSPSSGVGGQETQYFGPGTRLLVL.

The J gene is TRBJ2-5, the V gene TRBV6-5, with 8 bases matching TRBD1. Per germline, CDR1 MNHEY and CDR2 SVGAGI. Unmatched junction bases numbered 3, after V lost 4 bases and J lost 5 bases. The CDR3 has 13 residues. CDR3 residues: CASSSTGVETQYF. Here the CDR3 DNA reads TGTGCCAGCAGTTCGACAGGGGTGGAGACCCAGTACTTC.

The chain combines TRBV6-5 with TRBJ2-7; the match to TRBD1 covers 9 bases. Germline CDR1 MNHEY, CDR2 SVGAGI. The CDR3 consists of 15 residues. V gave up 5 bases and J gave up 5 bases; unmatched junction bases: 10. Here the CDR3 reads CASSRQGDLFDEQYF. The CDR3 DNA follows: TGTGCCAGCAGTCGACAGGGGGATTTATTCGACGAGCAGTACTTC.

The CDR3 protein is CASSLDNASYEQYF. The CDR3 nucleotides are TGTGCCAGCAGTCTCGACAATGCATCCTACGAGCAGTACTTC. The chain employs TRBV28 and TRBJ2-7; D ambiguous. CDR1 MDHEN and CDR2 SYDVKM come from the germline V gene. The CDR3 is made up of 14 amino acids. The V gene lost 5 bases and the J gene lost 1 base, with 12 bases spanning the gap.

Written as DNA, the CDR3 is TGTGCCAGCAGTAGCGGAGGGATACCTTTCGTGCAGTACTTC. Translating it yields CASSSGGIPFVQYF. This sequence joins TRBV6-5 and TRBJ2-7; D may be TRBD2 (6 bases). Germline V gene sequence: CDR1 MNHEY, CDR2 SVGAGI. With 5 bases removed from V and 9 bases from J, the gap between germline ends came to 20 bases. This CDR3 spans 14 amino acids.

The rearrangement links TRBV5-1 to TRBJ1-2, with 7 bases that match TRBD1. This CDR3 contains 13 residues. The V segment lost 3 bases and the J segment 3 bases; nucleotides outside the gene matches: 2. Per germline, CDR1 SGHRS and CDR2 YFSETQ. The CDR3 nucleotides read TGCGCCAGCAGCTCCGACAGGGACTATGGCTACACCTTC. As protein: CASSSDRDYGYTF.

This clone was detected a few times. J is TRBJ1-3 and V is TRBV11-2; the match to TRBD1 covers 7 bases. J was trimmed by 8 bases and V by 3 bases; bases with no gene match: 10. This CDR3 has 15 amino acids. The germline V gene encodes CDR1 SGHAT and CDR2 FQNNGV. This chain's CDR3 is CASSLLTGTGDTIYF. The CDR3, as DNA: TGTGCCAGCAGCTTGTTGACAGGGACCGGGGACACCATATATTTT.

This chain uses TRBV11-2 with TRBJ2-1, with 11 bases matching TRBD2. Trimming at V came to 5 bases and at J to 2 bases, leaving 5 bases not matched to a gene. This CDR3 spans 16 amino acids. Germline V gene data show CDR1 as SGHAT and CDR2 as FQNNGV. DNA of the CDR3: TGTGCCAGCAGCCCGCCGGGACTAGCGGCCTACAATGAGCAGTTCTTC. Translating gives CASSPPGLAAYNEQFF.

The chain couples TRBV5-1 to TRBJ2-2; the D is unclear. V gave up 2 bases and J gave up 1 base, with 6 bases separating them. The CDR3 contains 14 residues. Germline CDR1 SGHRS, CDR2 YFSETQ. The CDR3 loop is CASSFRLNTGELFF. DNA for the CDR3: TGCGCCAGCAGCTTCCGACTGAACACCGGGGAGCTGTTTTTT.

The chain carries TRBV10-3 and TRBJ2-7; a possible D gene is TRBD1 (6 bases). Deletions cut 3 bases from V and 11 bases from J, with 11 bases between. In germline, CDR1 is ENHRY, CDR2 SYGVKD. The CDR3 contains 11 residues. CDR3 in amino acids: CAISDTGREYF. The CDR3 DNA reads TGTGCCATCAGTGATACAGGGCGAGAGTACTTC.

The rearrangement links TRBV29-1 to TRBJ2-1; D uncertain. V lost 3 bases and J lost 7, with 7 bases in between. This CDR3 is built from 11 residues. Germline V CDR1 and CDR2: SQVTM, ANQGSEA. CDR3 sequence reads: CSVDPHNEQFF. As DNA, the CDR3 is TGCAGCGTTGACCCCCATAATGAGCAGTTCTTC.

This chain connects TRBV15 to TRBJ1-2; D is ambiguous. Per the germline V gene, CDR1 is LNHNV and CDR2 is YYDKDF (reference sequence). Trimming left V 0 bases short and J 5 bases short, with 13 bases between. The CDR3 sequence is 15 residues long. The CDR3 loop reads CATSRDLADGYGYTF. CDR3 sequence (DNA): TGTGCCACCAGCAGAGATCTGGCAGATGGATATGGCTACACCTTC.

The V gene is TRBV6-1, the J gene TRBJ1-2, with D unresolved. From germline, CDR1 is MNHNS and CDR2 SASEGT. The CDR3 has 11 residues. V lost 7 bases to trimming and J lost 3 bases, with 6 bases between them. CDR3 DNA sequence: TGTGCCAGCAAACAGTACTATGGCTACACCTTC. Translation gives CASKQYYGYTF.

This clone was seen a few times. This sequence joins TRBV27 and TRBJ2-2, with D perhaps TRBD1 (6 bases). Germline V gives CDR1 MNHEY, CDR2 SMNVEV (reference sequence). Trimming took off 5 bases at V and 4 bases at J, with 14 bases between the two ends. The CDR3 is 15 amino acids. The CDR3 sequence is CASSPSAQGTGELFF. CDR3 DNA sequence: TGTGCCAGCAGTCCATCCGCACAGGGCACCGGGGAGCTGTTTTTT.

The genes are TRBV25-1 and TRBJ2-7, with 14 bases aligning to TRBD2. From germline, CDR1 is MGHDK and CDR2 SYGVNS. The junction had 4 bases not matched to a gene; V was cut back by 3 bases and J by 6 bases. The CDR3 has 15 amino acids. DNA of the CDR3: TGTGCCAGCAGTGACGAGACTAGCGGGAGGGCCGAGCAGTACTTC. Amino acids: CASSDETSGRAEQYF.

Concerning this clone: At one of its ends the junction is not consistent with the germline gene, which may arise from a read error. V gene TRBV6-6 combines with J gene TRBJ2-7; 9 bases align to TRBD2. Germline assignment: CDR1 MNHNY and CDR2 SVGAGI (reference sequence). This CDR3 has 15 residues. DNA of the CDR3: TGTGCCATCAGTGATGTGGCGGGAGGGGCCTACGAGCAGTACTTC. Translation: CAISDVAGGAYEQYF.

The chain recombines TRBV30 with TRBJ1-5; D is undetermined. Trimming took off 2 bases at V and 1 base at J, with 12 bases between the two ends. This CDR3 has 15 residues. Germline V gene data show CDR1 as GTSNPN and CDR2 as SVGIG (reference sequence). CDR3 sequence: CAWSIPLGSNQPQHF. The CDR3 nucleotides read TGTGCCTGGAGTATCCCCCTAGGGAGCAATCAGCCCCAGCATTTT.

The gene calls are TRBV7-9 and TRBJ2-2, with D hard to call. Between the trimmed V and J ends, which lost 4 bases and 3 bases, there was a span of 0 bases. The CDR3 runs 11 residues. Germline V gene data show CDR1 as SEHNR and CDR2 as FQNEAQ (reference sequence). In nucleotides, the CDR3 is TGTGCCAGCAGCTACACCGGGGAGCTGTTTTTT. Its translation is CASSYTGELFF.

V usage is TRBV19 and J usage is TRBJ2-7, with 12 bases that match TRBD2. There are 17 residues in the CDR3. J lost 2 bases, V lost 5 bases, and 10 bases had no gene match. Germline V gives CDR1 LNHDA, CDR2 SQIVND (reference sequence). The CDR3 DNA reads TGTGCCAGTAGTCCCAGGCTAGCGGGAGGGCCTGCCTACGAGCAGTACTTC. Protein: CASSPRLAGGPAYEQYF.

With respect to this clone: Other DNA sequences in the same sample also yield this CDR3. The chain is built from TRBV5-4 and TRBJ1-3; D remains ambiguous. Looked up from germline, CDR1 is SGHNT and CDR2 is YYREEE (reference sequence). The V end lost 2 bases, the J end lost 4 bases, and 16 bases lay between the germline ends. CDR3 length equals 16 residues. CDR3 sequence reads: CASSFGVRGSGNTIYF. CDR3 bases: TGTGCCAGCAGCTTTGGGGTCCGGGGTTCAGGAAACACCATATATTTT.

The chain recombines TRBV5-1 with TRBJ2-2, with no clear D. Germline CDR1 and CDR2: SGHRS and YFSETQ. V was clipped by 7 bases and J by 1 base, with 14 bases between them. This CDR3 has 15 residues. Here the CDR3 DNA reads TGCGCCAGCGGTCCGTCCTTGGTGAACACCGGGGAGCTGTTTTTT. Translating it yields CASGPSLVNTGELFF.

The chain recombines TRBV19 with TRBJ2-1; TRBD2 is a possible D gene (6 bases). V was cut by 3 bases and J by 6 bases, with 15 bases left in between. This CDR3 spans 15 amino acids. Per germline, CDR1 LNHDA and CDR2 SQIVND (reference sequence). CDR3 loop: CASSIFGGRFNEQFF. The CDR3 DNA follows: TGTGCCAGTAGTATCTTCGGGGGTAGGTTCAATGAGCAGTTCTTC.